This TCR beta chain originates from a study of response to subunit inactivated influenza vaccine. TCRdb independently ran MiXCR on the RT-PCR reads; one entry per CDR3 protein. The sample holds some 570,000 distinct CDR3 sequences, about 10% seen once. The CDR3 contains 14 residues. Trimming left V 5 bases short and J 0 bases short, with 11 bases between. Germline V gene lookup returns CDR1 SGHVS and CDR2 FQNEAQ. Separately, the same data were catalogued under a study of T cells expressing NK-cell markers. That paper states: In generating TCR beta cDNA, 5'RACE template switching with UMIs was used. Sequencing of TCR beta repertoires drew on sorted CD3+CD56+NKG2C+, CD3+CD56+NKG2C- and CD3+CD56-NKG2C+ T cells. Of the CD8+ T cell pool in roughly six donors, roughly 1.0-8% was accounted for by dominant NKG2C+ clonotypes. The CD3+CD56-NKG2C+ fraction of a few donors was likewise dominated by these clonotypes.

The clonotype originates from a man in his fifties who received an inactivated influenza vaccine. The chain recombines TRBV7-8 with TRBJ2-7; TRBD1 or TRBD2 may be the D gene (5 bases each). Sequenced material: PBMCs from blood, taken on the day of vaccination. For the CDR3, the DNA is TGTGCCAGCAGCCCTTGGGGGATCTCCTACGAGCAGTACTTC. Translation gives CASSPWGISYEQYF.